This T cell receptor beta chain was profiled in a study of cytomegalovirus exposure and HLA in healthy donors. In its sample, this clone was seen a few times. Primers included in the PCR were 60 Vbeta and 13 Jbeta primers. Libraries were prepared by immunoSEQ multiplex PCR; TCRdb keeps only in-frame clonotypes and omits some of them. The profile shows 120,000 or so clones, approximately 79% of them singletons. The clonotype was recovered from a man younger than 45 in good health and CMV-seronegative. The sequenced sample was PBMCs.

In nucleotides, the CDR3 is TGTGCCAGCAGCTCCCCAGGGACTAGCACAGATACGCAGTATTTT. This translates into CASSSPGTSTDTQYF. The J gene is TRBJ2-3, the V gene TRBV28; D might be TRBD2 (6 bases). The CDR3 runs to 15 residues. The germline CDR1 and CDR2 sequences are MDHEN and SYDVKM. The V gene lost 6 bases and the J gene lost 0 bases, with 13 bases spanning the gap.